Listed below are T cell receptor beta chains from one sample, sequenced in a study of T cell changes during pregnancy in multiple sclerosis. Assay used: immunoSEQ multiplex PCR; TCRdb lists only in-frame clones, some missing. Among around 56,000 clones listed, 75% to 90% were seen once. The input for sequencing was peripheral blood, taken after pregnancy. The receptors were sampled from a female donor with multiple sclerosis, enrolled in a pregnancy study. Both conserved end residues are part of each CDR3. The D gene is left open where the match is weak. Clone size is shown for a subset of rows, as once, few, many or a class of expanded clone.

v_call: TRBV19; j_call: TRBJ1-3; d_call: -; clone_size: once; cdr3_aa: CASSIGAVLSGNTIYF; cdr3_nt: TGTGCCAGTAGTATCGGAGCAGTGCTCTCTGGAAACACCATATATTTT
v_call: TRBV2; j_call: TRBJ1-5; d_call: TRBD1; clone_size: -; cdr3_aa: CASTERTGYQPQHF; cdr3_nt: TGTGCCAGCACCGAAAGGACAGGGTATCAGCCCCAGCATTTT
v_call: TRBV7-9; j_call: TRBJ1-2; d_call: TRBD1; clone_size: -; cdr3_aa: CASSSRTGRDGYTF; cdr3_nt: TGTGCCAGCAGCTCACGGACAGGAAGGGATGGCTACACCTTC
v_call: TRBV20-1; j_call: TRBJ2-7; d_call: -; clone_size: -; cdr3_aa: CSANRGYEQYF; cdr3_nt: TGCAGTGCTAATAGGGGCTACGAGCAGTACTTC
v_call: TRBV6-5; j_call: TRBJ2-5; d_call: -; clone_size: -; cdr3_aa: CASSYAGQGGETQYF; cdr3_nt: TGTGCCAGCAGTTACGCAGGGCAGGGTGGCGAGACCCAGTACTTC
v_call: TRBV28; j_call: TRBJ2-7; d_call: TRBD2; clone_size: -; cdr3_aa: CASSHLAGFYEQYF; cdr3_nt: TGTGCCAGCAGCCATCTAGCGGGCTTCTACGAGCAGTACTTC
v_call: TRBV4-1; j_call: TRBJ2-5; d_call: -; clone_size: -; cdr3_aa: CASSQDIRPYREETQYF; cdr3_nt: TGCGCCAGCAGCCAAGATATTAGGCCCTACCGGGAAGAGACCCAGTACTTC
v_call: TRBV19; j_call: TRBJ1-5; d_call: TRBD1; clone_size: -; cdr3_aa: CASSIQGVDQPQHF; cdr3_nt: TGTGCCAGTAGTATACAGGGGGTCGATCAGCCCCAGCATTTT
v_call: TRBV10-2; j_call: TRBJ2-2; d_call: TRBD2; clone_size: -; cdr3_aa: CAGGGDRANTGELFF; cdr3_nt: TGCGCCGGCGGGGGGGATCGGGCGAACACCGGGGAGCTGTTTTTT
v_call: TRBV6-5; j_call: TRBJ1-1; d_call: -; clone_size: -; cdr3_aa: CASLPTEEDTEAFF; cdr3_nt: TGTGCCTCTCTCCCCACGGAGGAGGACACTGAAGCTTTCTTT
v_call: TRBV10-3; j_call: TRBJ1-1; d_call: -; clone_size: -; cdr3_aa: CAIKPLAPRDAEAFF; cdr3_nt: TGTGCCATCAAACCCCTGGCTCCGCGGGACGCTGAAGCTTTCTTT
v_call: TRBV7-3; j_call: TRBJ1-2; d_call: TRBD1; clone_size: few; cdr3_aa: CASSSSGTGVYTF; cdr3_nt: TGTGCCAGCAGCTCATCCGGGACAGGAGTTTACACCTTC
v_call: TRBV28; j_call: TRBJ2-7; d_call: -; clone_size: -; cdr3_aa: CASSLGRVSYEQYF; cdr3_nt: TGTGCCAGCAGTTTAGGCAGGGTGTCCTACGAGCAGTACTTC
v_call: TRBV7-6; j_call: TRBJ2-3; d_call: -; clone_size: -; cdr3_aa: CASSLAGQSTDTQYF; cdr3_nt: TGTGCCAGCAGCTTAGCTGGACAGAGCACAGATACGCAGTATTTT
v_call: TRBV28; j_call: TRBJ1-1; d_call: -; clone_size: -; cdr3_aa: CASFYRENTEAFF; cdr3_nt: TGTGCCAGCTTCTACAGGGAGAACACTGAAGCTTTCTTT
v_call: TRBV19; j_call: TRBJ2-3; d_call: -; clone_size: -; cdr3_aa: CASSNQPRGTDTQYF; cdr3_nt: TGTGCCAGTAGTAACCAGCCGAGGGGCACAGATACGCAGTATTTT
v_call: TRBV5-1; j_call: TRBJ1-6; d_call: -; clone_size: -; cdr3_aa: CASSLITRGNSPLHF; cdr3_nt: TGCGCCAGCAGCTTGATCACCAGGGGTAATTCACCCCTCCACTTT
v_call: TRBV5-6; j_call: TRBJ1-3; d_call: -; clone_size: -; cdr3_aa: CASSTPRTASSGNTIYF; cdr3_nt: TGTGCCAGCAGCACCCCCCGGACAGCCAGCTCTGGAAACACCATATATTTT
v_call: TRBV20-1; j_call: TRBJ1-2; d_call: -; clone_size: -; cdr3_aa: CRPNERGGYTF; cdr3_nt: TGCAGGCCGAACGAACGGGGTGGCTACACCTTC
v_call: TRBV9; j_call: TRBJ2-3; d_call: -; clone_size: once; cdr3_aa: CASSVEGGSSFSDTQYF; cdr3_nt: TGTGCCAGCAGCGTAGAGGGGGGGTCCTCATTTTCAGATACGCAGTATTTT
v_call: TRBV7-9; j_call: TRBJ2-3; d_call: -; clone_size: -; cdr3_aa: CASSVTETGTDTQYF; cdr3_nt: TGTGCCAGCAGCGTGACCGAGACAGGCACAGATACGCAGTATTTT
v_call: TRBV28; j_call: TRBJ1-1; d_call: -; clone_size: -; cdr3_aa: CASSSGGGPNTEAFF; cdr3_nt: TGTGCCAGCAGTTCCGGGGGGGGCCCGAACACTGAAGCTTTCTTT
v_call: TRBV6-6; j_call: TRBJ2-1; d_call: -; clone_size: -; cdr3_aa: CASSRLVSYNEQFF; cdr3_nt: TGTGCCAGCAGTCGACTAGTCTCCTACAATGAGCAGTTCTTC
v_call: TRBV6-1; j_call: TRBJ1-5; d_call: TRBD1; clone_size: -; cdr3_aa: CATRGQLNQPQHF; cdr3_nt: TGTGCCACCAGGGGACAGCTCAATCAGCCCCAGCATTTT
v_call: TRBV19; j_call: TRBJ1-2; d_call: TRBD1; clone_size: -; cdr3_aa: CASNPGQGYYGYTF; cdr3_nt: TGTGCCAGTAACCCGGGACAGGGGTACTATGGCTACACCTTC
v_call: TRBV5-1; j_call: TRBJ1-4; d_call: TRBD1; clone_size: -; cdr3_aa: CASSSDRGSSNEKLFF; cdr3_nt: TGCGCCAGCAGCTCGGACAGGGGGTCCTCTAATGAAAAACTGTTTTTT
v_call: TRBV6-1; j_call: TRBJ1-6; d_call: -; clone_size: medium-sized; cdr3_aa: CASSEQDNSPLHF; cdr3_nt: TGTGCCAGCAGTGAACAGGATAATTCACCCCTCCACTTT
v_call: TRBV30; j_call: TRBJ2-3; d_call: TRBD2; clone_size: -; cdr3_aa: CAWSTGLAGGADTQYF; cdr3_nt: TGTGCCTGGAGTACAGGACTAGCGGGGGGAGCAGATACGCAGTATTTT
v_call: TRBV28; j_call: TRBJ2-4; d_call: TRBD2; clone_size: once; cdr3_aa: CASSSPQASRGGIQYF; cdr3_nt: TGTGCCAGCAGTTCCCCCCAGGCCAGTCGCGGGGGCATTCAGTACTTC
v_call: TRBV19; j_call: TRBJ1-6; d_call: TRBD1; clone_size: -; cdr3_aa: CASSIRDRGSPLHF; cdr3_nt: TGTGCCAGTAGTATAAGGGACAGGGGGTCACCCCTCCACTTT
v_call: TRBV4-1; j_call: TRBJ1-2; d_call: TRBD1; clone_size: -; cdr3_aa: CASSHPDRDFYGYTF; cdr3_nt: TGCGCCAGCAGCCACCCGGACAGGGACTTCTATGGCTACACCTTC
v_call: TRBV7-9; j_call: TRBJ2-1; d_call: TRBD1; clone_size: few; cdr3_aa: CASSSLLRDRGQNEQFF; cdr3_nt: TGTGCCAGCAGCTCCCTCCTCCGGGACAGGGGGCAGAATGAGCAGTTCTTC
v_call: TRBV4-1; j_call: TRBJ2-3; d_call: TRBD2; clone_size: -; cdr3_aa: CASSQLSGAATQYF; cdr3_nt: TGCGCCAGCAGCCAACTGAGCGGGGCAGCTACGCAGTATTTT
v_call: TRBV6-4; j_call: TRBJ2-2; d_call: TRBD2; clone_size: -; cdr3_aa: CASSGGATGELFF; cdr3_nt: TGTGCCAGCAGCGGGGGGGCCACCGGGGAGCTGTTTTTT
v_call: TRBV7-9; j_call: TRBJ1-4; d_call: -; clone_size: -; cdr3_aa: CASSLVREKLFF; cdr3_nt: TGTGCCAGCAGCTTAGTTCGTGAAAAACTGTTTTTT
v_call: TRBV5-3; j_call: TRBJ1-6; d_call: TRBD1; clone_size: -; cdr3_aa: CARSPTGERNSPLHF; cdr3_nt: TGTGCCAGAAGCCCGACAGGGGAACGCAATTCACCCCTCCACTTT
v_call: TRBV7-6; j_call: TRBJ2-7; d_call: TRBD1; clone_size: -; cdr3_aa: CASSKWTGGSNEQYF; cdr3_nt: TGTGCCAGCAGCAAGTGGACAGGGGGGTCGAACGAGCAGTACTTC
v_call: TRBV2; j_call: TRBJ2-5; d_call: -; clone_size: -; cdr3_aa: CASTFRVETQYF; cdr3_nt: TGTGCCAGCACTTTCAGGGTGGAGACCCAGTACTTC
v_call: TRBV7-9; j_call: TRBJ1-2; d_call: -; clone_size: -; cdr3_aa: CASSLALDGGGYGYTF; cdr3_nt: TGTGCCAGCAGCTTAGCGCTCGACGGGGGTGGCTATGGCTACACCTTC
v_call: TRBV5-4; j_call: TRBJ1-1; d_call: -; clone_size: -; cdr3_aa: CASGPNLQGMGTEAFF; cdr3_nt: TGTGCCAGCGGACCAAATTTACAGGGAATGGGTACTGAAGCTTTCTTT